The 22 T cell receptor beta chains in this list originate from one sample, sequenced in a study of blood T cell repertoires in COVID-19. Using immunoSEQ multiplex PCR, the repertoire was profiled, and TCRdb retains in-frame clones only, with some absent. The sample has around 83,000 clones, 70% to 90% seen once. Sequenced sample: peripheral blood. Every receptor here comes from a man aged 50 to 59 with active or convalescent COVID-19.

The rearrangement uses TRBV29-1 and TRBJ1-4; D gene ambiguous. The CDR3 is 14 amino acids. Trimming stripped 0 bases from V and 8 bases from J, with 13 bases between. Germline-derived CDR1 and CDR2 are SQVTM and ANQGSEA. For the CDR3, the DNA is TGCAGCGTTGAAGATAACATGGGAGGCGAAAAACTGTTTTTT. It is translated as CSVEDNMGGEKLFF.

The chain employs TRBV10-2 and TRBJ2-1, with 9 positions matching TRBD2. Germline loops: CDR1 WSHSY, CDR2 SAAADI. V dropped 6 bases and J dropped 2; count of bases not matched to a gene: 8. This CDR3 contains 16 residues. CDR3 amino acids: CASRPGLAGPYNEQFF. The CDR3 DNA follows: TGCGCCAGCAGACCGGGACTAGCAGGACCCTACAATGAGCAGTTCTTC.

This chain connects TRBV4-1 to TRBJ2-3; TRBD2 matches 7 bases. CDR1 and CDR2 from the germline V gene are MGHRA and YSYEKL. The CDR3 loop spans 14 amino acids. V was pared by 5 bases and J by 3 bases, with 5 bases of the junction left unmatched. In DNA form, the CDR3 reads TGCGCCAGCAGCAAGGGCGGGAGAACAGATACGCAGTATTTT. It yields the protein CASSKGGRTDTQYF.

The chain couples TRBV12-5 to TRBJ1-2; 8 bases align to TRBD1. The trim removed 3 bases at V and 6 bases at J, leaving 9 bases unmatched. The CDR3 runs to 15 residues. The V gene's germline CDR1 is LGHNT and CDR2 FRNRAP. For the CDR3, the DNA is TGTGCTAGTGGTTTAGCCCTGGACAGGGAGGATGGCTACACCTTC. Protein sequence: CASGLALDREDGYTF.

The rearrangement joins TRBV6-5 to TRBJ2-2; D perhaps matches TRBD1 (5 bases). V was shortened by 8 bases and J by 4 bases, with 11 bases between the two germline ends. Germline loops: CDR1 MNHEY, CDR2 SVGAGI. The CDR3 extends over 13 amino acids. In nucleotides, the CDR3 is TGTGCCAGCCAACAGGCGAGCACCGGGGAGCTGTTTTTT. Translated: CASQQASTGELFF.

This chain uses TRBV5-1 with TRBJ1-6; maybe TRBD1 (6 bases). Trimming removed 0 bases at V and 8 bases at J, with 12 bases between. Per the germline V gene, CDR1 is SGHRS and CDR2 is YFSETQ. The CDR3 sequence is 15 residues long. CDR3 in DNA: TGCGCCAGCAGCTTGGATAAACAGGGCTATTCACCCCTCCACTTT. The encoded protein is CASSLDKQGYSPLHF.

The chain links TRBV5-5 to TRBJ1-6; tentative D call: TRBD1 (6 bases). Trimming removed 1 base at V and 5 bases at J, with 16 bases between. CDR1 SGHKS and CDR2 YYEKEE come from the germline V gene (reference sequence). CDR3 size: 17 residues. Here the CDR3 DNA reads TGTGCCAGCAGCTTGTCACCACCGGACAGAAATAATTCACCCCTCCACTTT. This codes for CASSLSPPDRNNSPLHF.

V gene TRBV7-2 combines with J gene TRBJ1-1; 10 bases fit TRBD1. The CDR3 spans 15 residues. Germline CDR1 reads SGHTA; CDR2 reads FQGNSA. Trimming at V came to 5 bases and at J to 0 bases, leaving 3 bases not matched to a gene. The CDR3 spells CASSPGQGMNTEAFF. The CDR3 coding sequence is TGTGCCAGCAGCCCGGGACAGGGGATGAACACTGAAGCTTTCTTT.

The gene calls are TRBV19 and TRBJ2-2; D unresolved. The CDR3 spans 13 residues. The germline CDR1 and CDR2 sequences are LNHDA and SQIVND (reference sequence). Trimming removed 6 bases from V and 5 bases from J, with 10 bases in between. DNA of the CDR3: TGTGCCAGTAGCCTTGTAGAAACCGGGGAGCTGTTTTTT. It translates to CASSLVETGELFF.

V usage is TRBV6-2 or TRBV6-3 and J usage is TRBJ1-1; 10 bases align to TRBD1. This CDR3 spans 16 amino acids. Germline V lookup: CDR1 MNHEY, CDR2 SVGEGT. Trimming cost V 2 bases and J 7 bases; bases outside gene matches: 10. The CDR3 nucleotides are TGTGCCAGCAGTTACGGGACCGGGACAGGGGAGGTTGAAGCTTTCTTT. Translating gives CASSYGTGTGEVEAFF.

The V gene is TRBV19, the J gene TRBJ1-4; D remains unclear. This CDR3 contains 10 residues. The germline CDR1 and CDR2 sequences are LNHDA and SQIVND (reference sequence). V was shortened by 6 bases and J by 7 bases, with 3 bases between the two germline ends. DNA for the CDR3: TGTGCCAGTAGCAGTGAAAAACTGTTTTTT. This encodes CASSSEKLFF. Based on the CDR3 plus reference TRBV19 and TRBJ1-4, the full variable domain is DGGITQSPKYLFRKEGQNVTLSCEQNLNHDAMYWYRQDPGQGLRLIYYSQIVNDFQKGDIAEGYSVSREKKESFPLTVTSAQKNPTAFYLCASSSEKLFFGSGTQLSVL.

This rearrangement joins TRBV2 to TRBJ2-2; 10 bases fit TRBD1. In germline, CDR1 is SNHLY, CDR2 FYNNEI. The length of the CDR3 is 18 residues. J gave up 2 bases and V 4 bases, and 10 bases lay outside the gene matches. The CDR3 reads CASSGARQGAVNTGELFF. DNA for the CDR3: TGTGCCAGCAGTGGAGCACGACAGGGGGCGGTTAACACCGGGGAGCTGTTTTTT.

This clone was recorded once. This chain connects TRBV5-1 to TRBJ2-1; 9 bases line up with TRBD2. The CDR3 loop spans 16 amino acids. V shed 0 bases and J 8 bases; nucleotides not matched to a gene: 9. From germline, CDR1 is SGHRS and CDR2 YFSETQ. The CDR3 region has the DNA TGCGCCAGCAGCTTGGATCAGCGGGGGGCGTCAGATGAGCAGTTCTTC. This gives the protein CASSLDQRGASDEQFF. The whole variable domain, remainder taken from reference TRBV5-1 and TRBJ2-1, is KAGVTQTPRYLIKTRGQQVTLSCSPISGHRSVSWYQQTPGQGLQFLFEYFSETQRNKGNFPGRFSGRQFSNSRSEMNVSTLELGDSALYLCASSLDQRGASDEQFFGPGTRLTVL.

The CDR3 nucleotides are TGTGCCAGCGGCAGGGCCAATGAGCAGTTCTTC. Translation: CASGRANEQFF. The chain couples TRBV6-5 to TRBJ2-1; D perhaps matches TRBD1 (5 bases). Trimming removed 8 bases from V and 6 bases from J, with 8 bases in between. The CDR3 is made up of 11 amino acids. The germline gives CDR1 MNHEY, CDR2 SVGAGI.

This clone showed up just a few times. V usage is TRBV4-1 and J usage is TRBJ2-7; no reliable D call. The CDR3 has 14 residues. CDR1 is MGHRA and CDR2 is YSYEKL in the germline V gene. The ends were cut back, 3 bases at V and 0 bases at J, with 9 bases in the middle. This CDR3 reads CASSQIQYSYEQYF. The CDR3 DNA is TGCGCCAGCAGCCAGATACAGTACTCCTACGAGCAGTACTTC.

The gene calls are TRBV6-5 and TRBJ2-7; 7 bases agree with TRBD1. The junction had 6 bases not matched to a gene; V was cut back by 8 bases and J by 5 bases. There are 12 residues in the CDR3. Germline CDR1 and CDR2: MNHEY and SVGAGI. The DNA for the CDR3 is TGTGCCAGCGGCCGACAGGGAAACGAGCAGTACTTC. Translation: CASGRQGNEQYF.

The chain uses TRBV11-2 and TRBJ2-5; D is possibly TRBD2 (7 bases). V lost 2 bases, J lost 5 bases, and 12 bases lay in between. This CDR3 is built from 14 residues. CDR1 and CDR2 from the germline V gene are SGHAT and FQNNGV. In DNA form, the CDR3 reads TGTGCCAGCAGCTTACGGGGGGCGCGGGAGACCCAGTACTTC. Protein: CASSLRGARETQYF.

The J gene is TRBJ1-5, the V gene TRBV19, with TRBD1 matching 7 bases. Germline V gene lookup returns CDR1 LNHDA and CDR2 SQIVND (reference sequence). V gave up 6 bases and J gave up 4 bases; unmatched junction bases: 15. CDR3 length: 17 residues. Here the CDR3 reads CASRQGGFQGVNQPQHF. The CDR3 nucleotides are TGTGCCAGTAGGCAGGGGGGTTTTCAGGGCGTGAATCAGCCCCAGCATTTT.

The chain carries TRBV5-4 and TRBJ1-1; D is ambiguous. CDR3 length: 14 residues. Trimming left V 3 bases short and J 3 bases short, with 12 bases between. Germline V gene sequence: CDR1 SGHNT, CDR2 YYREEE (reference sequence). CDR3 nucleotide sequence: TGTGCCAGCAGCTCCGGGTCGGTTGACACTGAAGCTTTCTTT. This sequence encodes CASSSGSVDTEAFF.

V is TRBV28 and J is TRBJ1-3, with 11 nucleotides matching TRBD1. The CDR3 spans 16 residues. The trim removed 5 bases at V and 3 bases at J, leaving 6 bases unmatched. The germline V gene encodes CDR1 MDHEN and CDR2 SYDVKM. The CDR3 sequence: CASSTGTGGFGNTIYF. CDR3 in DNA: TGTGCCAGCAGTACCGGGACAGGGGGATTTGGAAACACCATATATTTT.

The CDR3 region has the DNA TGTGCCACCGAAGCGGATTCCCCCTACGAGCAGTACTTC. Protein product: CATEADSPYEQYF. The V call is TRBV10-3, the J call TRBJ2-7; a weak D match, TRBD2 (5 bases). V lost 10 bases, J lost 2 bases, and 15 bases lay in between. This CDR3 spans 13 amino acids. The germline V gene has CDR1 ENHRY and CDR2 SYGVKD.

The chain couples TRBV5-1 to TRBJ2-7, with TRBD1 identical over 9 bases. Germline V lookup: CDR1 SGHRS, CDR2 YFSETQ. The CDR3 is made up of 19 amino acids. The trim removed 4 bases at V and 2 bases at J, leaving 19 bases unmatched. The CDR3 loop reads CASSHGGTGQSKYTYEQYF. The DNA for the CDR3 is TGCGCCAGCAGCCACGGCGGGACAGGGCAAAGTAAATATACCTACGAGCAGTACTTC.